One and the same sample provided the 3 T cell receptor beta chains below, sequenced in a study of T-cell memory formation after mild COVID-19. TCRdb fed the 5' RACE reads into MiXCR, producing one record per CDR3 protein. The table includes roughly 250,000 distinct CDR3 sequences, around 17% detected once. Material for sequencing was PBMCs or a T cell subset sorted from them (not recorded which). The origin of the receptors is a man aged 18 to 35 who had mild COVID-19 (a few samples of this study predate the infection). Cell type and time point are not known.

This clonotype was recorded a few times. The genes are TRBV12-3 or TRBV12-4 and TRBJ2-7, with TRBD1 as a possible D gene (6 bases). The V end lost 7 bases, the J end lost 5 bases, and 12 bases lay between the germline ends. The CDR3 extends over 12 amino acids. CDR3 protein: CASTVQGHEQYF. As DNA, the CDR3 is TGTGCCAGCACCGTACAGGGTCACGAGCAGTACTTC.

V usage is TRBV5-6 and J usage is TRBJ2-5; 8 bases line up with TRBD1. The CDR3 loop spans 16 amino acids. Germline V gene data show CDR1 as SGHDT and CDR2 as YYEEEE. V lost 1 base, J lost 1 base, and 6 bases stayed unmatched. The CDR3 spells CASSLLQGESQETQYF. CDR3 coding DNA: TGTGCCAGCAGCTTGTTACAGGGGGAGAGCCAAGAGACCCAGTACTTC.

This clonotype was recorded at least ten times. The gene calls are TRBV18 and TRBJ2-5; D may be TRBD2 (6 bases). Trimming removed 3 bases from V and 0 bases from J, with 14 bases in between. Germline V gene lookup returns CDR1 KGHSH and CDR2 LQKENI. The CDR3 has 16 amino acids. CDR3 amino acids: CASSPGRGVYQETQYF. The CDR3 nucleotides are TGTGCCAGCTCACCCGGTCGCGGGGTATACCAAGAGACCCAGTACTTC.